Presented here are 20 T cell receptor beta chains from one specimen sequenced in a study of cytomegalovirus exposure and HLA in healthy donors. In the PCR, 60 Vbeta and 13 Jbeta primers were used. TCRdb keeps only in-frame clones here, not all; method: immunoSEQ multiplex PCR. This repertoire shows more than 150,000 clones, around 75% found once; its top ten account for 7.7%. The specimen was PBMCs. The receptors here all came from a middle-aged woman in good health and CMV-seropositive.

This clone was counted between two and nine times. This chain connects TRBV5-1 to TRBJ1-6, with 7 bases aligning to TRBD1. The junction had 3 bases not matched to a gene; V was cut back by 4 bases and J by 5 bases. CDR1 is SGHRS and CDR2 is YFSETQ in the germline V gene. CDR3 length: 14 residues. CDR3 residues: CASSAGTDNSPLHF. DNA of the CDR3: TGCGCCAGCAGCGCCGGGACAGATAATTCACCCCTCCACTTT.

The chain uses TRBV19 and TRBJ2-3; possibly TRBD2 for D (7 bases). The length of the CDR3 is 15 residues. Between the trimmed V and J ends, which lost 5 bases and 5 bases, there was a span of 17 bases. Germline CDR1 and CDR2: LNHDA and SQIVND (reference sequence). CDR3 sequence (DNA): TGTGCCAGTAGTTTTGGCGGGGGCAGAAGAGATACGCAGTATTTT. Translated: CASSFGGGRRDTQYF.

The chain joins TRBV4-2 to TRBJ2-7, with 8 bases lining up with TRBD2. The CDR3 has 15 amino acids. The germline V gene encodes CDR1 LGHNA and CDR2 YNFKEQ. V was clipped by 0 bases and J by 3 bases; unmatched bases: 4. CDR3 sequence (DNA): TGTGCCAGCAGCCAAGATTGGCGGGGGGACTACGAGCAGTACTTC. It is translated as CASSQDWRGDYEQYF.

The chain has TRBV9 and TRBJ2-3, with 9 bases lining up with TRBD1. The length of the CDR3 is 16 residues. V lost 0 bases and J lost 2; bases outside the gene matches: 4. Germline V gives CDR1 SGDLS, CDR2 YYNGEE. CDR3 region: CASSVVGTGTTDTQYF. CDR3 DNA: TGTGCCAGCAGCGTAGTGGGGACAGGGACCACAGATACGCAGTATTTT.

The chain combines TRBV7-8 with TRBJ2-1; 9 nucleotides match TRBD2. CDR1 is SGHVS, CDR2 FQNEAQ, per germline. The CDR3 is 15 amino acids. J gave up 5 bases and V 6 bases, and 8 bases lay outside the gene matches. This CDR3 is CASRPLAGLDNEQFF. The CDR3 DNA reads as TGTGCCAGCAGACCACTAGCGGGCTTAGACAATGAGCAGTTCTTC.

The chain recombines TRBV6-1 with TRBJ1-4, with 10 bases fitting TRBD1. The CDR3 is made up of 15 amino acids. Germline assignment: CDR1 MNHNS and CDR2 SASEGT. The J segment lost 8 bases and the V segment lost 4 bases, leaving 7 bases of the junction unmatched. As DNA, the CDR3 is TGTGCCAGCAGTGGTTCAAGGACAGGGGGAGAAAAACTGTTTTTT. It encodes CASSGSRTGGEKLFF.

The chain employs TRBV9 and TRBJ1-1; TRBD1 is a possible D gene (5 bases). Germline V gene data show CDR1 as SGDLS and CDR2 as YYNGEE. V was trimmed by 4 bases and J by 12 bases, leaving 13 bases between them. The length of the CDR3 is 11 residues. The CDR3, as DNA: TGTGCCAGCAGCCCCGTCGGGGGATCTTTCTTT. It translates to CASSPVGGSFF.

V gene TRBV5-4 combines with J gene TRBJ2-5; 7 positions agree with TRBD2. After removal of 0 bases from V and 6 bases from J, the junction contained 8 bases not matched to a gene. The germline gives CDR1 SGHNT, CDR2 YYREEE (reference sequence). The CDR3 loop spans 15 amino acids. The CDR3 DNA reads TGTGCCAGCAGCTTGGTGGGGCGGGAGTCTCAGACCCAGTACTTC. Translating gives CASSLVGRESQTQYF.

This chain joins TRBV5-1 and TRBJ2-3, with TRBD2 matching over 8 bases. The length of the CDR3 is 15 residues. V lost 5 bases to trimming and J lost 4 bases; unmatched junction nucleotides: 9. From germline, CDR1 is SGHRS and CDR2 YFSETQ. The chain's CDR3 is CASSFSGGPSDTQYF. In DNA form, the CDR3 reads TGCGCCAGCAGTTTTTCGGGAGGGCCGTCAGATACGCAGTATTTT.

The chain employs TRBV18 and TRBJ2-1; the match to TRBD1 covers 8 bases. Germline V gives CDR1 KGHSH, CDR2 LQKENI. The trim removed 3 bases at V and 3 bases at J, leaving 7 bases unmatched. The CDR3 spans 16 residues. The CDR3 DNA follows: TGTGCCAGCTCACCGGGTACAGGGGGAAACTACAATGAGCAGTTCTTC. Translation gives CASSPGTGGNYNEQFF.

This chain joins TRBV29-1 and TRBJ2-1, with TRBD1 matching 9 bases. The V gene end was trimmed by 7 bases and the J gene end by 7 bases; junction bases not matched to a gene: 11. The CDR3 has 14 residues. The germline CDR1 and CDR2 sequences are SQVTM and ANQGSEA. CDR3 bases: TGCAGCGCTTACAGGACAGGGGAAGGGAATGAGCAGTTCTTC. It specifies CSAYRTGEGNEQFF.

This clone came up once. The chain joins TRBV5-1 to TRBJ2-3, with D perhaps TRBD2 (5 bases). The CDR3 consists of 15 residues. Germline CDR1 reads SGHRS; CDR2 reads YFSETQ. The germline V and J ends were trimmed by 2 bases and 4 bases, with 14 bases remaining between them. Here the CDR3 DNA reads TGCGCCAGCAGCTTAGGAGGCAGCAGCGCAGATACGCAGTATTTT. Protein sequence: CASSLGGSSADTQYF.

The chain is built from TRBV6-1 and TRBJ2-7; 8 nucleotides align to TRBD1. The CDR3 is made up of 14 amino acids. Germline-derived CDR1 and CDR2 are MNHNS and SASEGT. Trimming took 6 bases from V and 4 from J; bases not matched to a gene: 8. CDR3 in amino acids: CASRTDTGGYEQYF. CDR3 bases: TGTGCCAGCAGGACCGACACAGGGGGTTACGAGCAGTACTTC.

The CDR3 DNA is TGTGCCAGCCGAAGACAGGGGGAGCAGAATGGCTACACCTTC. Translation gives CASRRQGEQNGYTF. J is TRBJ1-2 and V is TRBV6-1, with 9 bases aligning to TRBD1. V lost 8 bases and J lost 6; bases outside the gene matches: 10. The CDR3 extends over 14 amino acids. The germline V gene encodes CDR1 MNHNS and CDR2 SASEGT.

The DNA for the CDR3 is TGTGCCAGCAGCGGAGGCGGGCTCAATGAGCAGTTCTTC. Amino acids: CASSGGGLNEQFF. The chain joins TRBV9 to TRBJ2-1; weak D call: TRBD2 (5 bases). Trimming took off 3 bases at V and 6 bases at J, with 10 bases between the two ends. CDR1 and CDR2 (germline): SGDLS, YYNGEE. This CDR3 is 13 amino acids long.

This rearrangement joins TRBV29-1 to TRBJ2-7, with TRBD2 matching 11 bases. This CDR3 has 14 amino acids. In germline, CDR1 is SQVTM, CDR2 ANQGSEA. V gave up 6 bases and J gave up 4 bases; unmatched junction bases: 8. The CDR3 sequence is CSVGGLAGLYEQYF. As DNA, the CDR3 is TGCAGCGTCGGAGGACTAGCGGGTCTGTACGAGCAGTACTTC.

This sequence joins TRBV10-3 and TRBJ2-1; TRBD1 matches 8 bases. V was clipped by 6 bases and J by 5 bases; unmatched bases: 6. The germline V gene has CDR1 ENHRY and CDR2 SYGVKD. The length of the CDR3 is 14 residues. DNA of the CDR3: TGTGCCATCAGGGACAGGGCAGAGGACAATGAGCAGTTCTTC. Encoded protein: CAIRDRAEDNEQFF.

The CDR3 coding sequence is TGTGCCAGCAGTTTGCGCATCGATACGCAGTATTTT. Translated, it gives CASSLRIDTQYF. The V gene is TRBV28, the J gene TRBJ2-3, with D uncertain. V lost 3 bases and J lost 6, with 7 bases in between. The CDR3 is 12 residues long. Germline CDR1 is MDHEN and CDR2 is SYDVKM. The whole variable domain, remainder taken from reference TRBV28 and TRBJ2-3, is DVKVTQSSRYLVKRTGEKVFLECVQDMDHENMFWYRQDPGLGLRLIYFSYDVKMKEKGDIPEGYSVSREKKERFSLILESASTNQTSMYLCASSLRIDTQYFGPGTRLTVL.

A note on this clone: A read error may account for a junction end that differs from germline. The chain recombines TRBV7-9 with TRBJ1-1; 9 positions match TRBD1. Germline V gene data show CDR1 as SEHNR and CDR2 as FQNEAQ (reference sequence). CDR3 length: 14 residues. CDR3 residues: CSSSLGTGITEAFF. As DNA, the CDR3 is TGTTCCAGCAGCTTAGGGACAGGGATCACTGAAGCTTTCTTT.

V usage is TRBV6-6 and J usage is TRBJ2-7; 9 bases fit TRBD1. Looked up from germline, CDR1 is MNHNY and CDR2 is SVGAGI (reference sequence). This CDR3 contains 15 residues. V lost 5 bases and J lost 6; bases outside the gene matches: 11. In DNA, the CDR3 is TGTGCCAGCAGTGAGCCGGGACAGGGAATTTCCGAGCAGTACTTC. It specifies CASSEPGQGISEQYF.